This TCR beta chain was captured in a study of breast tumors, draining lymph nodes, adjacent tissues listed by TCRdb under 2016. Regarding the study in general: In breast cancer patients, the study compared the TCR beta repertoires of tumor, adjacent nontumor tissue and axillary lymph nodes. In human breast cancer, the study set out to evaluate how tumor, surrounding tissue and draining lymph node repertoires relate to one another and whether T cells may move between these sites. What the authors observed across the whole study: Tumor T-cell repertoires showed less diversity than lymph node repertoires and more diversity than nontumor tissue repertoires, and tumor T-cell repertoires showed preferential V and J gene usage. A scenario in which most tumor T cells derive from the lymph node and then expand within tumor tissue was judged to be consistent with the data. Tumor and nontumor tissue repertoires were found to be significantly more similar in luminal-like than in basal-like breast cancer. The study presented the conclusion that tumor T cells originate in lymph nodes as consistent with a hypothesis, not as something directly demonstrated.

Sequencing was performed on an Illumina HiSeq 2000. Multiplex PCR amplification was used to build the TCR beta chain libraries. The amplified TCR beta chain products were analyzed by high-throughput sequencing. The public reads were reanalyzed by TCRdb: fastp trimming at Q25, MiXCR alignment, in-frame beta chains only. One record per CDR3 amino acid sequence lists the most common genes and DNA. The sample has tens of thousands of distinct CDR3 sequences on record, around a third of them singletons. Jointly, the top ten make up about a tenth of the sample. Trimming takes 1 base off V and 2 bases off J; junction bases not matched to a gene: 1. CDR1 and CDR2, per the germline V gene, are MNHNS and SASEGT. Spanning cysteine to phenylalanine, the CDR3 consists of 14 amino acids. Only the CDR3 part of the read is kept: 42 bases, read in frame from the first base. This clonotype was detected ten times or more. Its antigen is not yet known. Base qualities are missing; no much larger clone stands one base away.

The sample was breast tumor tissue. The origin of this receptor is a female donor with breast cancer. Some clones in this sample may be carry-over from other donors' samples. The chain employs TRBV6-1 and TRBJ2-5, with 7 junctional bases fitting TRBD2. The nucleotide sequence reads TGTGCCAGCAGTGAAGGGGGAGGGCAAGAGACCCAGTACTTC. This is translated as CASSEGGGQETQYF.